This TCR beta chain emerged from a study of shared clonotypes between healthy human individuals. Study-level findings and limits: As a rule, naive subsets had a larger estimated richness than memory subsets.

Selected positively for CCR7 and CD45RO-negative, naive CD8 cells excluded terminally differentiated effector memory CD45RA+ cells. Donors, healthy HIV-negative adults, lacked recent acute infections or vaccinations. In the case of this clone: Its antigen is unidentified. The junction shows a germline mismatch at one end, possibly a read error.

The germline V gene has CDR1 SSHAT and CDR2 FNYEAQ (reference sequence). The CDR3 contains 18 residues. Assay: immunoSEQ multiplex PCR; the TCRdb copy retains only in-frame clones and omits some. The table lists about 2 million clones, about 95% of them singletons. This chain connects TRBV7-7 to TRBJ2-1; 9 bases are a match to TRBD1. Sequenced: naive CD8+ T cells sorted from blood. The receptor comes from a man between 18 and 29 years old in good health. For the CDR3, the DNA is TGTGCTAGCAGCGACACCGTGGGGGGGACAGGGCCTTACAATGAGCAGTTCTTC. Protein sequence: CASSDTVGGTGPYNEQFF. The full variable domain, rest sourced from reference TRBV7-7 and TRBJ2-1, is GAGVSQSPRYKVTKRGQDVTLRCDPISSHATLYWYQQALGQGPEFLTYFNYEAQPDKSGLPSDRFSAERPEGSISTLTIQRTEQRDSAMYRCASSDTVGGTGPYNEQFFGPGTRLTVL.